This TCR beta chain was sequenced for a study of T cell responses to AZD1222 COVID-19 vaccine. Study-wide findings and caveats: Spike-specific TCR breadth and depth were elevated following two AZD1222 doses. With dominance at 160-218 and 743-854, vaccine-associated CD4 TCRs spanned spike. Mostly white British, mostly female donors; authors suggested clonal diversity may be underestimated.

V shed 0 bases and J shed 0 bases, with 6 bases lying between them. Per the germline V gene, CDR1 is LNHDA and CDR2 is SQIVND (reference sequence). The CDR3 sequence is 15 residues long. Sequencing used immunoSEQ multiplex PCR; TCRdb keeps in-frame clones, though not all of them. The profile shows 120,000 or so clones, over 75% of them singletons. With regard to this clone: Its target is unknown.

The rearrangement links TRBV19 to TRBJ1-5; D not certain. This clonotype was sampled from an adult in good health. Specimen: peripheral blood, collected on day 0 of AZD1222 vaccination. The CDR3 DNA follows: TGTGCCAGTAGTATAGATGAGGTTAGCAATCAGCCCCAGCATTTT. Its protein is CASSIDEVSNQPQHF.